A single sample gave rise to the 14 T cell receptor beta chains below, sequenced in a study of T-cell reconstitution after alpha-beta-depleted transplantation in children. Using unique molecular identifiers, the investigators prepared the TCRbeta library. Each CDR3 protein gets one entry after TCRdb re-called the PCR reads with MiXCR. The sample holds under 350,000 distinct CDR3 sequences, 9.5% to 10% seen once. Specimen: PBMCs from the stem cell graft donor, collected from the stem cell graft. These receptors all stem from a human donor who donated a stem cell graft to a child with SCID.

This clonotype was observed a few times. The V call is TRBV15, the J call TRBJ1-4; D ambiguous. CDR1 and CDR2 from the germline V gene are LNHNV and YYDKDF (reference sequence). The germline V and J ends were trimmed by 0 bases and 8 bases, with 16 bases remaining between them. This CDR3 has 16 residues. The CDR3 nucleotides are TGTGCCACCAGCAGAGATACGAGGGCGCGGGGAGAAAAACTGTTTTTT. Protein product: CATSRDTRARGEKLFF.

This clonotype was picked up a small number of times. The rearrangement joins TRBV24-1 to TRBJ2-3; weak D call: TRBD1 (6 bases). Germline lookup yields CDR1 KGHDR and CDR2 SFDVKD. CDR3 length: 15 amino acids. Trimming took off 2 bases at V and 4 bases at J, with 12 bases between the two ends. The CDR3 DNA sequence: TGTGCCACCAGTGATTGGACAGAGACAGCAGATACGCAGTATTTT. Its translation is CATSDWTETADTQYF.

This clonotype was counted between two and nine times. CDR3 nucleotide sequence: TGCAGCGTTAGCGGGGGAAATAAAGGTGGAAACACCATATATTTT. As protein: CSVSGGNKGGNTIYF. The V gene is TRBV29-1, the J gene TRBJ1-3; a possible D gene is TRBD1 (5 bases). Germline V gene sequence: CDR1 SQVTM, CDR2 ANQGSEA. The CDR3 sequence is 15 residues long. With 5 bases removed from V and 3 bases from J, the gap between germline ends came to 17 bases.

This clonotype was detected many times. CDR3 region: CASSFSQTGNYGYTF. The CDR3 nucleotides are TGTGCCAGCAGTTTCTCACAAACAGGGAACTATGGCTACACCTTC. The genes are TRBV12-3 or TRBV12-4 and TRBJ1-2; TRBD1 is a possible D gene (6 bases). The CDR3 covers 15 residues. With 3 bases removed from V and 2 bases from J, the gap between germline ends came to 13 bases.

The V call is TRBV7-3, the J call TRBJ2-1, with 13 bases matching TRBD2. The germline V gene has CDR1 SGHTA and CDR2 FQGTGA. The V and J ends lost 4 bases and 7 bases, in that order; junction bases with no gene match: 7. The CDR3 spans 16 residues. In DNA form, the CDR3 reads TGTGCCAGCAGCTCTAGACTAGCGGGGGGCCAGAATGAGCAGTTCTTC. The encoded protein is CASSSRLAGGQNEQFF.

This clonotype was seen a few times. CDR3 loop: CASSGSGAGANVLTF. The DNA for the CDR3 is TGTGCCAGCAGTGGGTCAGGGGCCGGGGCCAACGTCCTGACTTTC. The gene calls are TRBV2 and TRBJ2-6; maybe TRBD1 (6 bases). V lost 4 bases, J lost 4 bases, and 11 bases lay in between. Germline-derived CDR1 and CDR2 are SNHLY and FYNNEI. CDR3 length: 15 amino acids.

A word on this clonotype: A clone one base away is much larger, so this may be a read error. The V and J genes are TRBV5-6 and TRBJ2-3; no reliable D call. Looked up from germline, CDR1 is SGHDT and CDR2 is YYEEEE. The CDR3 is 12 amino acids. Trimming shortened V by 6 bases and J by 3 bases, and 8 bases separated the two germline ends. The CDR3: CASNGLTDTQYF. Written as DNA, the CDR3 is TGTGCCAGCAACGGTTTGACAGATACGCAGTATTTT.

This sequence joins TRBV15 and TRBJ1-1; perhaps TRBD1 as D (5 bases). V lost 1 base and J 5 bases, leaving 17 bases between the germline ends. Germline V gives CDR1 LNHNV, CDR2 YYDKDF (reference sequence). There are 16 residues in the CDR3. The CDR3 loop is CATSRGIGGAGTEAFF. The CDR3 DNA reads TGTGCCACCAGCAGAGGCATTGGGGGTGCGGGAACTGAAGCTTTCTTT.

The chain has TRBV7-2 and TRBJ1-2; 9 bases map to TRBD1. CDR1 SGHTA and CDR2 FQGNSA come from the germline V gene. J was trimmed by 4 bases and V by 6 bases; bases with no gene match: 9. The CDR3 length is 15 residues. CDR3 residues: CASSSAGTGRYGYTF. Here the CDR3 DNA reads TGTGCCAGCAGTTCTGCCGGGACAGGGCGCTATGGCTACACCTTC.

This clonotype was seen at least ten times. CDR3 sequence reads: CASSSFEGTTDTQYF. In DNA, the CDR3 is TGTGCCAGCAGCTCATTCGAGGGGACCACAGATACGCAGTATTTT. The gene calls are TRBV7-6 and TRBJ2-3, with D possibly called TRBD1 or TRBD2 (5 bases each). The CDR3 runs 15 residues. Trimming took 4 bases from V and 2 from J, leaving 13 bases between them. Per germline, CDR1 SGHVS and CDR2 FNYEAQ.

The V call is TRBV29-1, the J call TRBJ2-5; D gene unclear. Germline loops: CDR1 SQVTM, CDR2 ANQGSEA. CDR3 length equals 8 residues. V was trimmed by 6 bases and J by 13 bases, leaving 9 bases between them. The CDR3 protein is CSVENSYF. CDR3 nucleotides: TGCAGCGTGGAGAACTCGTACTTC.

V gene TRBV11-1 combines with J gene TRBJ2-1; 9 nucleotides align to TRBD2. Germline CDR1 and CDR2: SGHAT and FQDESV (reference sequence). The V and J ends lost 1 base and 0 bases, in that order; junction bases with no gene match: 13. The CDR3 sequence is 20 residues long. Here the CDR3 reads CASSLEGRASGDSSYNEQFF. The CDR3 region has the DNA TGTGCCAGCAGCTTAGAGGGGAGGGCTAGCGGGGATAGCTCCTACAATGAGCAGTTCTTC.

This clonotype has just a few counts. The chain combines TRBV27 with TRBJ2-2, with 9 positions matching TRBD1. This CDR3 contains 14 residues. The germline V gene encodes CDR1 MNHEY and CDR2 SMNVEV (reference sequence). Trimming at V came to 6 bases and at J to 7 bases, leaving 6 bases not matched to a gene. The CDR3 sequence is CASRTGGGGGELFF. In DNA form, the CDR3 reads TGTGCCAGCAGGACAGGGGGGGGAGGCGGGGAGCTGTTTTTT.

At least ten counts were recorded for this clonotype. This chain links TRBV7-9 with TRBJ2-1; tentative D call: TRBD2 (5 bases). V was shortened by 4 bases and J by 3 bases, with 22 bases between the two germline ends. The CDR3 is 18 amino acids. CDR1 and CDR2 (germline): SEHNR, FQNEAQ (reference sequence). CDR3 loop: CASSSSALAQSLYNEQFF. The CDR3 DNA reads TGTGCCAGCAGCTCCTCCGCCCTAGCTCAGAGCCTCTACAATGAGCAGTTCTTC.